The rows below give T cell receptor beta chains drawn from one sample of a study of T cell responses to AZD1222 COVID-19 vaccine. The table came from immunoSEQ multiplex PCR; TCRdb's copy has only in-frame clones and leaves some out. The sample lists over 75,000 clones; 90% were seen once. The sample in question was peripheral blood, obtained on day 0 of AZD1222 vaccination. The origin of the receptors is an adult in good health. CDR3s leave out the opening cysteine and the closing phenylalanine or tryptophan. The order of the fields is V gene, CDR3 protein.

>TRBV4-1
ASSQDRTGKGEQY
>TRBV25-1
ASSDFPSSGRGSYEQY
>TRBV18
ASSLIAGVGNEQF
>TRBV7-8
ASSLMTVRKNTEAF
>TRBV5-6
ASSLDSSYNSPLH
>TRBV5-1
ASSFPGGLNEQF
>TRBV19
ASSVQPQGRAF
>TRBV2
ASSSDREQY
>TRBV2
ASSEALQVAAGEETQY
>TRBV5-1
ASSLSGAGWDYGYT
>TRBV18
ASSPSGGTTGNTIY
>TRBV10-3
AISESVGLAGTQETQY
>TRBV5-1
ASRRTGGEGYGYT
>TRBV2
ASTNGGSGYT
>TRBV2
ASSVAAALGELF
>TRBV7-9
ASSLSVAGEQF
>TRBV27
ASSPFDRDNYGYT
>TRBV2
ASSRTAGTEAF
>TRBV28
ASTRPGMNTEAF
>TRBV6-1
ASSPLGRAYEQY
>TRBV7-3
ASSLGAIGTGELF
>TRBV7-2
ASSPQPSNTEAF
>TRBV6-6
ASSYGTHLGYEQY
>TRBV2
ASRGGGAGTEAF
>TRBV25-1
ASTSREANEKLF
>TRBV6-5
ASCRLAGSFEEQF
>TRBV9
ASSVTSHTEAF
>TRBV5-1
ASSFNPWGGQETQY
>TRBV6-1
ASSEAFQGWEKLF
>TRBV29-1
SVGTLAGINNEQF
>TRBV6-5
ASSYSGKTQY
>TRBV19
ASSTILNGYT
>TRBV29-1
SVVGLVGNEQF
>TRBV6-1
ASSERAGGPYNEQF
>TRBV6-5
ASGGQGNYGYT
>TRBV10-1
ASSEGTSPEEQF
>TRBV5-5
ASSLVRAGVEKLF
>TRBV7-2
ASSLRVTSGFQETQY
>TRBV27
ASSFAGQGNSPLH
>TRBV5-6
ASSSVGRPRGSEAF
>TRBV28
ASSLGGLRGEKLF
>TRBV6-2/TRBV6-3
ASSPGTGGGKNTEAF
>TRBV25-1
ASTLNTEAF
>TRBV29-1
SVNPGQEQETQY
>TRBV5-6
ASSWIAGPSNEQF
>TRBV18
ASSPSFAPTGELF
>TRBV6-2/TRBV6-3
ASSYGGSGLSYTQY
>TRBV3-1/TRBV3-2
ASSQDGAGAFSYEQY
>TRBV27
ASSGTGLGSGNTIY